These T cell receptor beta chains were read from a single sample in a study of blood T cell repertoires in COVID-19. Using immunoSEQ multiplex PCR, the repertoire was profiled, and TCRdb retains in-frame clones only, with some absent. The sample includes over 100,000 clones, 85% to 90% of them seen just once. The specimen was peripheral blood. Receptors were obtained from a human donor in a cohort sampled during active COVID-19. CDR3s include the opening cysteine and the closing phenylalanine or tryptophan. A D gene is named only where the DNA matches it firmly. Clone size appears in some rows only: once, few, many, or a class for an expanded clone.

CASSPPGQNSGNTIYF,TGTGCCAGCAGCCCACCGGGACAAAACTCTGGAAACACCATATATTTT,NA,TRBV3-1/TRBV3-2,16,NA,TRBJ1-3
CASSPTFSGNTIYF,TGTGCCAGCAGCCCAACTTTCTCTGGAAACACCATATATTTT,NA,TRBV7-2,14,NA,TRBJ1-3
CASSTTTDTQYF,TGTGCCAGCAGCACAACCACAGATACGCAGTATTTT,NA,TRBV7-2,12,NA,TRBJ2-3
CASSQRLADTGELFF,TGTGCCAGCAGCCAGCGACTAGCGGACACCGGGGAGCTGTTTTTT,NA,TRBV3-1/TRBV3-2,15,TRBD2,TRBJ2-2
CASSLDQGQPQHF,TGTGCCAGCAGCTTAGACCAGGGTCAGCCCCAGCATTTT,few,TRBV7-9,13,NA,TRBJ1-5
CASSEQGAATEAFF,TGTGCCAGCAGTGAACAGGGGGCGGCCACTGAAGCTTTCTTT,NA,TRBV2,14,TRBD1,TRBJ1-1
CASSRPGTVRYYGYTF,TGTGCCAGCAGCAGACCCGGGACAGTAAGATACTATGGCTACACCTTC,once,TRBV5-6,16,TRBD1,TRBJ1-2
CASSFPGLAGEGDTQYF,TGTGCCAGCAGCTTCCCGGGACTAGCGGGAGAAGGCGATACGCAGTATTTT,NA,TRBV5-4,17,TRBD2,TRBJ2-3
CATGTSGGERTDTQYF,TGTGCCACCGGGACTAGCGGGGGGGAACGCACAGATACGCAGTATTTT,NA,TRBV10-3,16,TRBD2,TRBJ2-3
CASSQVLAGGPRETQYF,TGCGCCAGCAGCCAAGTACTAGCGGGAGGGCCCCGAGAGACCCAGTACTTC,NA,TRBV4-1,17,TRBD2,TRBJ2-5
CASSGLAVNTGELFF,TGTGCCAGCAGCGGCCTAGCGGTGAACACCGGGGAGCTGTTTTTT,NA,TRBV9,15,TRBD2,TRBJ2-2
CASSFIYGYTF,TGTGCCAGCAGCTTCATCTATGGCTACACCTTC,NA,TRBV7-9,11,NA,TRBJ1-2
CASSPTGQSNSGANVLTF,TGTGCCAGCTCACCTACCGGACAGAGTAACTCTGGGGCCAACGTCCTGACTTTC,NA,TRBV18,18,NA,TRBJ2-6
CASSLGQGEADTQYF,TGTGCCAGCAGCCTAGGACAGGGGGAGGCAGATACGCAGTATTTT,NA,TRBV7-8,15,TRBD1,TRBJ2-3
CASSYRLAEYNEQFF,TGTGCCAGCAGTTACCGACTAGCGGAATACAATGAGCAGTTCTTC,NA,TRBV6-2/TRBV6-3,15,TRBD2,TRBJ2-1
CASSVDPGGFTGELFF,TGTGCCAGCAGCGTAGACCCAGGGGGTTTTACCGGGGAGCTGTTTTTT,NA,TRBV9,16,TRBD1,TRBJ2-2
CASIRQEWGITDTQYF,TGTGCCAGCATCCGACAGGAGTGGGGTATAACAGATACGCAGTATTTT,NA,TRBV5-5,16,NA,TRBJ2-3
CASSFRGRLGNTIYF,TGTGCCAGCAGCTTCAGGGGGAGGCTCGGAAACACCATATATTTT,NA,TRBV11-3,15,TRBD1,TRBJ1-3
CSVEAWARTDTQYF,TGCAGCGTTGAAGCCTGGGCGCGCACAGATACGCAGTATTTT,NA,TRBV29-1,14,NA,TRBJ2-3
CASSQEGQRTATQYF,TGCGCCAGCAGTCAAGAGGGTCAGCGGACGGCGACCCAGTACTTC,NA,TRBV23-1,15,NA,TRBJ2-5
CASSLGQGLFGYEQYF,TGTGCCAGCAGCTTGGGACAGGGTCTATTTGGCTACGAGCAGTACTTC,NA,TRBV11-2,16,TRBD1,TRBJ2-7
CASSPPRTGGYEQYF,TGCGCCAGCAGCCCTCCCCGGACAGGGGGCTACGAGCAGTACTTC,NA,TRBV4-1,15,TRBD1,TRBJ2-7
CASSLVGGNYGYTF,TGTGCCAGCAGCTTGGTGGGGGGAAACTATGGCTACACCTTC,NA,TRBV5-4,14,NA,TRBJ1-2
CATSRGQEANVLTF,TGTGCCACCAGCAGAGGACAGGAGGCCAACGTCCTGACTTTC,NA,TRBV15,14,NA,TRBJ2-6
CASSLGEAALGTIYF,TGTGCCAGCAGCTTAGGGGAGGCAGCCCTTGGGACCATATATTTT,NA,TRBV7-8,15,NA,TRBJ1-3
CASSIRDGAFF,TGTGCCAGTAGTATCCGAGATGGAGCTTTCTTT,NA,TRBV19,11,NA,TRBJ1-1
CASSDILAGARGTGELFF,TGCGCCAGCAGTGACATCCTAGCGGGGGCTAGGGGCACCGGGGAGCTGTTTTTT,few,TRBV10-2,18,TRBD2,TRBJ2-2
CATRSGQGSTDTQYF,TGTGCCACCAGATCGGGACAGGGGTCCACAGATACGCAGTATTTT,NA,TRBV24-1,15,TRBD1,TRBJ2-3
CASMLAGGYEQFF,TGTGCCAGCATGCTAGCGGGTGGCTATGAGCAGTTCTTC,NA,TRBV10-3,13,TRBD2,TRBJ2-1
CASSRAGQGGEQYF,TGTGCCAGCAGCCGGGCGGGACAGGGAGGGGAGCAGTACTTC,NA,TRBV27,14,TRBD1,TRBJ2-7
CAIALESRYGYTF,TGTGCCATTGCTTTAGAGTCACGCTATGGCTACACCTTC,NA,TRBV10-3,13,NA,TRBJ1-2
CASSLLALAGGPRETQYF,TGTGCCAGCAGTTTATTGGCCCTAGCGGGAGGGCCGCGAGAGACCCAGTACTTC,NA,TRBV28,18,TRBD2,TRBJ2-5
CASSQDGGLKGEKLFF,TGCGCCAGCAGCCAAGATGGGGGGTTGAAGGGGGAAAAACTGTTTTTT,NA,TRBV4-1,16,NA,TRBJ1-4
CASSDNGGSYNEQFF,TGTGCCAGCAGTGACAACGGGGGCTCCTACAATGAGCAGTTCTTC,NA,TRBV2,15,NA,TRBJ2-1
CASSYLLSGGLLNYEQYF,TGTGCCAGCAGTTACCTCCTTAGTGGGGGACTACTTAACTACGAGCAGTACTTC,once,TRBV6-9,18,TRBD2,TRBJ2-7
CASSLTSGSPDTQYF,TGCGCCAGCAGCTTGACTAGCGGGAGCCCAGATACGCAGTATTTT,NA,TRBV5-1,15,TRBD2,TRBJ2-3
CASSPAGTSGTYEQYF,TGCGCCAGCAGCCCGGCAGGGACTAGCGGAACCTACGAGCAGTACTTC,NA,TRBV5-1,16,TRBD2,TRBJ2-7
CASSLRQGWDIQYF,TGTGCCAGCAGTCTCCGACAGGGGTGGGATATTCAGTACTTC,NA,TRBV6-5,14,TRBD1,TRBJ2-4
CASSLDIRGNYEQYF,TGTGCCAGCAGCTTGGACATCCGGGGAAACTACGAGCAGTACTTC,NA,TRBV5-5,15,NA,TRBJ2-7
CASSLATGQETQYF,TGTGCCAGCAGCTTAGCGACGGGGCAAGAGACCCAGTACTTC,NA,TRBV7-9,14,NA,TRBJ2-5
CASSLSTQRQETQYF,TGTGCCAGCAGCTTATCCACTCAGAGGCAAGAGACCCAGTACTTC,NA,TRBV7-9,15,NA,TRBJ2-5
CASSSTRTSGGTEEDTQYF,TGTGCCAGTAGTTCGACTCGGACTAGCGGGGGAACAGAGGAGGATACGCAGTATTTT,NA,TRBV19,19,TRBD2,TRBJ2-3
CASSQGLGAGKYYEQYF,TGCGCCAGCAGCCAAGGCCTGGGGGCCGGCAAATACTACGAGCAGTACTTC,NA,TRBV4-3,17,NA,TRBJ2-7
CASSTSGTGGPRETQYF,TGTGCCAGCAGCACCTCCGGGACAGGGGGGCCGCGGGAGACCCAGTACTTC,NA,TRBV9,17,TRBD1,TRBJ2-5
CASSLSSGAYEQYF,TGCGCCAGCAGCTTGTCTAGCGGGGCCTACGAGCAGTACTTC,NA,TRBV5-1,14,TRBD2,TRBJ2-7
CASSLDRSSYNEQFF,TGCGCCAGCAGCTTGGACAGGAGCTCCTACAATGAGCAGTTCTTC,NA,TRBV5-1,15,NA,TRBJ2-1
CASSRGDRANGNTIYF,TGCGCCAGCAGCAGGGGAGACAGGGCGAACGGAAACACCATATATTTT,NA,TRBV5-1,16,TRBD1,TRBJ1-3
CATSPTGQETQYF,TGTGCCACCAGTCCGACAGGACAAGAGACCCAGTACTTC,once,TRBV24-1,13,NA,TRBJ2-5
CASSYRQGPAGGYTF,TGTGCCAGCAGTTATAGGCAGGGCCCCGCGGGGGGCTACACCTTC,once,TRBV6-6,15,NA,TRBJ1-2
CATSRGSGAALRNIQYF,TGTGCCACCAGCAGAGGGTCTGGGGCCGCGCTTCGAAACATTCAGTACTTC,NA,TRBV15,17,NA,TRBJ2-4
CASSPTDRDTEAFF,TGTGCCAGCAGCCCCACCGACAGGGACACTGAAGCTTTCTTT,NA,TRBV7-9,14,TRBD1,TRBJ1-1
CASSLVENYGYTF,TGTGCCAGCAGCTTAGTCGAGAACTATGGCTACACCTTC,NA,TRBV12-3/TRBV12-4,13,NA,TRBJ1-2
CASSGDSYGYTF,TGTGCCAGCAGCGGGGACAGCTATGGCTACACCTTC,NA,TRBV6-4,12,TRBD1,TRBJ1-2
CASSLAKGLAIDTQYF,TGCGCCAGCAGCTTGGCCAAAGGGCTAGCGATAGATACGCAGTATTTT,NA,TRBV5-1,16,NA,TRBJ2-3
CASSDEPGWYSPLHF,TGTGCCAGCAGTGACGAGCCAGGGTGGTATTCACCCCTCCACTTT,NA,TRBV25-1,15,NA,TRBJ1-6